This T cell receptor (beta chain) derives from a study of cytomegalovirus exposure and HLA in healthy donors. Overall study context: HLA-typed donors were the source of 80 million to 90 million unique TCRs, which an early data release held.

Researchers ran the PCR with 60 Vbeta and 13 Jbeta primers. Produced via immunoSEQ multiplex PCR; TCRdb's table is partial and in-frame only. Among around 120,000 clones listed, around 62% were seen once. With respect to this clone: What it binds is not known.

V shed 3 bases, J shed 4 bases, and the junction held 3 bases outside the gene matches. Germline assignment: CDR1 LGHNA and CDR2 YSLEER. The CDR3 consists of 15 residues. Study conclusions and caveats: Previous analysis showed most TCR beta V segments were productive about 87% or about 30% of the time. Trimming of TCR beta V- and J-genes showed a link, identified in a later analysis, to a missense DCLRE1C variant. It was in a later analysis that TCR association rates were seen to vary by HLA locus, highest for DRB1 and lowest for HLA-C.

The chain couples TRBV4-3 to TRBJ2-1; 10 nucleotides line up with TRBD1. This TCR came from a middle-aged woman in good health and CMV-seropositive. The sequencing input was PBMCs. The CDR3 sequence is CASSHGTGDYNEQFF. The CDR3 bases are TGCGCCAGCAGCCACGGGACAGGGGATTACAATGAGCAGTTCTTC.